Below, 10 T cell receptor beta chains from the same sample are listed, as sequenced in a study of cytomegalovirus exposure and HLA in healthy donors. Some clones are missing from TCRdb's copy, which holds only in-frame ones; the method was immunoSEQ multiplex PCR. The data hold 150,000 to 200,000 clones, with approximately 87% observed a single time. Source material: PBMCs. Receptors originate from a woman aged 25 to 39 in good health and CMV-seronegative.

The chain has TRBV5-1 and TRBJ2-7, with 11 bases aligning to TRBD2. Germline CDR1 is SGHRS and CDR2 is YFSETQ. Trimming removed 0 bases from V and 7 bases from J; junction bases left unmatched: 9. The CDR3 runs to 16 residues. The CDR3 region is CASSLGNSGGALEQYF. CDR3 nucleotides: TGCGCCAGCAGCTTGGGGAATAGCGGGGGGGCGTTGGAGCAGTACTTC.

The gene calls are TRBV2 and TRBJ2-2; the match to TRBD2 covers 9 bases. CDR3 length: 15 residues. The V gene end was trimmed by 8 bases and the J gene end by 7 bases; junction bases not matched to a gene: 11. The germline gives CDR1 SNHLY, CDR2 FYNNEI. The CDR3 nucleotides read TGTGCCAGCGCGGGCGGGGGGGCCTTGGGCGGGGAGCTGTTTTTT. Translating it yields CASAGGGALGGELFF.

This clone came up once. The genes are TRBV27 and TRBJ2-6; 9 nucleotides match TRBD1. After removal of 5 bases from V and 4 bases from J, the junction contained 12 bases not matched to a gene. In germline, CDR1 is MNHEY, CDR2 SMNVEV (reference sequence). The CDR3 length is 18 residues. The CDR3 loop is CASSSLRDRVKGANVLTF. In nucleotides, the CDR3 is TGTGCCAGCAGTAGCCTCCGGGACAGGGTGAAAGGGGCCAACGTCCTGACTTTC.

V is TRBV11-2 and J is TRBJ1-2; D perhaps matches TRBD1 (6 bases). CDR1 is SGHAT, CDR2 FQNNGV, per germline. The CDR3 contains 15 residues. Trimming shortened V by 1 base and J by 4 bases, and 13 bases separated the two germline ends. CDR3 nucleotides: TGTGCCAGCAGCTTAGTCCAGGGGCGCCTCTATGGCTACACCTTC. Protein: CASSLVQGRLYGYTF.

This clone was picked up one time. The rearrangement uses TRBV5-5 and TRBJ2-3; 7 bases are a match to TRBD1. The CDR3 covers 15 residues. Looked up from germline, CDR1 is SGHKS and CDR2 is YYEKEE (reference sequence). The V segment lost 2 bases and the J segment 4 bases; nucleotides outside the gene matches: 7. The CDR3 DNA is TGTGCCAGCAGCTTTACGAGGGGGCGAGCAGATACGCAGTATTTT. Amino acids: CASSFTRGRADTQYF. The variable domain in full, completed from reference TRBV5-5 and TRBJ2-3, reads DAGVTQSPTHLIKTRGQQVTLRCSPISGHKSVSWYQQVLGQGPQFIFQYYEKEERGRGNFPDRFSARQFPNYSSELNVNALLLGDSALYLCASSFTRGRADTQYFGPGTRLTVL.

This rearrangement joins TRBV5-4 to TRBJ2-1; 9 nucleotides agree with TRBD2. From germline, CDR1 is SGHNT and CDR2 YYREEE (reference sequence). Unmatched junction bases numbered 1, after V lost 4 bases and J lost 2 bases. The CDR3 has 14 residues. The CDR3 DNA reads as TGTGCCAGCAGCCAGCGGGGGGCCTACAATGAGCAGTTCTTC. Translation: CASSQRGAYNEQFF.

The genes are TRBV9 and TRBJ2-2; D is perhaps TRBD2 (6 bases). Trimming removed 4 bases at V and 0 bases at J, with 13 bases between. The V gene's germline CDR1 is SGDLS and CDR2 YYNGEE. This CDR3 is 16 amino acids long. In DNA, the CDR3 is TGTGCCAGCAGCCACTTCGGGACTGCGAACACCGGGGAGCTGTTTTTT. Translation: CASSHFGTANTGELFF.

The chain uses TRBV5-1 and TRBJ2-1, with TRBD1 matching 10 bases. There are 16 residues in the CDR3. CDR1 and CDR2 (germline): SGHRS, YFSETQ. V gave up 4 bases and J gave up 2 bases; unmatched junction bases: 6. CDR3 residues: CASSHGTGDPYNEQFF. The CDR3, as DNA: TGCGCCAGCAGCCACGGGACAGGGGATCCCTACAATGAGCAGTTCTTC.

The V call is TRBV9, the J call TRBJ1-1, with TRBD1 identical over 8 bases. CDR1 SGDLS and CDR2 YYNGEE come from the germline V gene. J gave up 0 bases and V 2 bases, and 6 bases lay outside the gene matches. The CDR3 is made up of 16 amino acids. The CDR3 is CASSVGQGTMNTEAFF. DNA of the CDR3: TGTGCCAGCAGCGTCGGACAGGGAACTATGAACACTGAAGCTTTCTTT.

The chain has TRBV12-5 and TRBJ2-1; D gene ambiguous. This CDR3 has 14 residues. The germline V gene encodes CDR1 LGHNT and CDR2 FRNRAP. Trimming removed 3 bases at V and 5 bases at J, with 11 bases between. This CDR3 is CASGFGLGNNEQFF. As DNA, the CDR3 is TGTGCTAGTGGTTTTGGCCTAGGAAACAATGAGCAGTTCTTC.